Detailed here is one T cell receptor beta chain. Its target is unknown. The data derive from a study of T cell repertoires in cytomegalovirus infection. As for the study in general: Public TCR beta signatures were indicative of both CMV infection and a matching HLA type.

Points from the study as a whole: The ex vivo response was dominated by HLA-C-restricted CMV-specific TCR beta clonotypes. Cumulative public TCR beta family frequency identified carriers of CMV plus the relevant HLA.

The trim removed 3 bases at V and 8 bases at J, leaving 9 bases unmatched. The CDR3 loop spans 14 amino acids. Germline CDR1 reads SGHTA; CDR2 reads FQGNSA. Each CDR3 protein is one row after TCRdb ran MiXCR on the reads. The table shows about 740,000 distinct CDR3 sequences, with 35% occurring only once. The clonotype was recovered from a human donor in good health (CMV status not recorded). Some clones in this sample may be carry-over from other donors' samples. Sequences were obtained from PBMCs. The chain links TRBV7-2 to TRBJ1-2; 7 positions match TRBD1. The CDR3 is CASSFPDRAKGYTF. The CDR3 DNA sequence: TGTGCCAGCAGCTTCCCCGACAGGGCAAAAGGCTACACCTTC.